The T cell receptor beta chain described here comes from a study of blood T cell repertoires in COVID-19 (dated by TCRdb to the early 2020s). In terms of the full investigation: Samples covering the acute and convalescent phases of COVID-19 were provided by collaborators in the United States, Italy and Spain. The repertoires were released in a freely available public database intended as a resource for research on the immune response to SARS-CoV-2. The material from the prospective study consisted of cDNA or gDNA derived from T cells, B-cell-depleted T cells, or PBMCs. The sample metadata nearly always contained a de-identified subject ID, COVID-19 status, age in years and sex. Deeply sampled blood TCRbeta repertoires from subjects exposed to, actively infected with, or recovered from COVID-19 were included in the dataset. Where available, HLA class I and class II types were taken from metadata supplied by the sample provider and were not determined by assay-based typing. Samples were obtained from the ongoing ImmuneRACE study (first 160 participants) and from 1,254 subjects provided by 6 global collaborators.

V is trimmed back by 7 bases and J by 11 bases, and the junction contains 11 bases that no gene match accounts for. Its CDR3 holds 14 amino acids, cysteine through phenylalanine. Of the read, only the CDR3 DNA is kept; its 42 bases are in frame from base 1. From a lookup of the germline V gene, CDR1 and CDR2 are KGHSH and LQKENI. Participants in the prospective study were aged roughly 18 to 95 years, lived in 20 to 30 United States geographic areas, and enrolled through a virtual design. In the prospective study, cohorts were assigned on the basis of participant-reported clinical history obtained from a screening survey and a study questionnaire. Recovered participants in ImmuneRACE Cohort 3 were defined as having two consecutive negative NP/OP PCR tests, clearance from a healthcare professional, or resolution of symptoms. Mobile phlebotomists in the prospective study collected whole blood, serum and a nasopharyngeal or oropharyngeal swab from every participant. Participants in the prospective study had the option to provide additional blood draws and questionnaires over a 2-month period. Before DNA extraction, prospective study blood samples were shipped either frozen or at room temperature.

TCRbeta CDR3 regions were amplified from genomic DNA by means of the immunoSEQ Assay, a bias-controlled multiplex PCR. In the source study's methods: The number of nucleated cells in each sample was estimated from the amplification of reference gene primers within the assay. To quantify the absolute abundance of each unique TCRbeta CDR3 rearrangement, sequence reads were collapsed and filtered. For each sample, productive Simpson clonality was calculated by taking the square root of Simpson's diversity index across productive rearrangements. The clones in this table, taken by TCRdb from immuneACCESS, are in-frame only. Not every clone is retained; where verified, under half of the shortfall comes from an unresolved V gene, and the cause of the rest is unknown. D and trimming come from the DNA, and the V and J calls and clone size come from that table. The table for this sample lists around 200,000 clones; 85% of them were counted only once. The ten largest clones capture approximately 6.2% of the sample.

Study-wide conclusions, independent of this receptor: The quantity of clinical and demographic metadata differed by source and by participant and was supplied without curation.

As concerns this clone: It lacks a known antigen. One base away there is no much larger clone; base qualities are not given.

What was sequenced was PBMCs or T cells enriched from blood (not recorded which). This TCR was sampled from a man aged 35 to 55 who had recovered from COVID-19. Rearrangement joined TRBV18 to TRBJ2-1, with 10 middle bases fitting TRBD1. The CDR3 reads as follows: CASYPGTGEMKQFF. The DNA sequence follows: TGTGCCAGCTACCCCGGGACAGGGGAAATGAAGCAGTTCTTC.